These 10 T cell receptor beta chains were all obtained from the same sample, sequenced in a study of T cells after yellow fever vaccination. A single record per CDR3 protein comes from TCRdb applying MiXCR to the 5' RACE reads. The sample has some 320,000 distinct CDR3 sequences, 4.1% seen once. Here the sequenced sample was PBMCs, taken 5 days after the yellow fever booster vaccination. These receptors came from a man between 18 and 35 years old who received the YFV17D yellow fever vaccine.

This clonotype has only a few counts. This rearrangement joins TRBV6-6 to TRBJ1-5; D is possibly TRBD1 (6 bases). Trimming took 6 bases from V and 4 from J, leaving 19 bases between them. This CDR3 is 16 amino acids long. Germline-derived CDR1 and CDR2 are MNHNY and SVGAGI (reference sequence). The CDR3 region has the DNA TGTGCCAGCAGCAGGACAGCCAGTTCTCCTAATCAGCCCCAGCATTTT. This gives the protein CASSRTASSPNQPQHF.

V is TRBV7-2 and J is TRBJ1-1, with D possibly matching TRBD1 (5 bases). The V and J ends lost 7 bases and 3 bases respectively, with 15 bases between them. The CDR3 is made up of 14 amino acids. The germline gives CDR1 SGHTA, CDR2 FQGNSA. The CDR3 region is CASIIRDLDTEAFF. CDR3 bases: TGTGCCAGCATCATCAGGGACTTGGACACTGAAGCTTTCTTT.

The chain couples TRBV11-2 to TRBJ1-1; D unclear. Trimming took off 4 bases at V and 0 bases at J, with 15 bases between the two ends. The germline gives CDR1 SGHAT, CDR2 FQNNGV. CDR3 length: 16 residues. CDR3 region: CASSWEGREMNTEAFF. The DNA of the CDR3 is TGTGCCAGCAGCTGGGAGGGTAGGGAGATGAACACTGAAGCTTTCTTT.

The chain uses TRBV5-5 and TRBJ1-5; the match to TRBD1 covers 7 bases. This CDR3 is built from 14 residues. Losses at the gene ends were 3 bases for V and 3 bases for J; bases not matched to a gene: 3. Germline V CDR1 and CDR2: SGHKS, YYEKEE (reference sequence). In DNA, the CDR3 is TGTGCCAGCAGCTCGGGACAGCTCAATCAGCCCCAGCATTTT. Its translation: CASSSGQLNQPQHF.

This clonotype was counted a few times. The rearrangement links TRBV5-1 to TRBJ1-1, with D perhaps TRBD1 (6 bases). From germline, CDR1 is SGHRS and CDR2 YFSETQ. The CDR3 has 15 amino acids. The V end was cut by 0 bases, the J end by 4 bases, with 13 bases between. This CDR3 reads CASSLVGGQGTEAFF. The DNA of the CDR3 is TGCGCCAGCAGCTTGGTGGGGGGGCAGGGCACTGAAGCTTTCTTT.

This clonotype was detected only a few times. This rearrangement joins TRBV14 to TRBJ1-1; the D gene is possibly TRBD1 (5 bases). Trimming shortened V by 3 bases and J by 11 bases, and 16 bases separated the two germline ends. Germline V gene lookup returns CDR1 SGHDN and CDR2 FVKESK. The CDR3 is 13 residues long. The CDR3: CASSQGVKGLAFF. CDR3 DNA: TGTGCCAGCAGCCAGGGGGTTAAAGGGCTGGCTTTCTTT.

The chain links TRBV11-2 to TRBJ2-7; D gene ambiguous. Germline V CDR1 and CDR2: SGHAT, FQNNGV. This CDR3 has 13 amino acids. Trimming pared 1 base from V and 6 bases from J, leaving 10 bases between. CDR3 amino acids: CASSLAPGLEQYV. In DNA, the CDR3 is TGTGCCAGCAGCTTAGCCCCCGGGCTCGAGCAGTACGTC.

V and J are TRBV24-1 and TRBJ2-5; D perhaps matches TRBD1 (7 bases). Trimming pared 4 bases from V and 1 base from J, leaving 12 bases between. Germline V gene data show CDR1 as KGHDR and CDR2 as SFDVKD. This CDR3 contains 15 residues. Here the CDR3 DNA reads TGTGCCACCAGTGAGGGCGGGGACAGCCAAGAGACCCAGTACTTC. Its translation is CATSEGGDSQETQYF.

CDR3 in DNA: TGCGCCAGCAGCCAAGATACGCGACAGAGCTCCTACAATGAGCAGTTCTTC. This sequence encodes CASSQDTRQSSYNEQFF. The chain is built from TRBV4-1 and TRBJ2-1; a weak D match, TRBD1 (5 bases). The CDR3 runs to 17 residues. V lost 0 bases to trimming and J lost 0 bases, with 12 bases between them. CDR1 MGHRA and CDR2 YSYEKL come from the germline V gene.

The chain couples TRBV20-1 to TRBJ1-5, with 7 bases matching TRBD1. V gave up 3 bases and J gave up 2 bases; unmatched junction bases: 7. Germline loops: CDR1 DFQATT, CDR2 SNEGSKA (reference sequence). The length of the CDR3 is 15 residues. The CDR3 nucleotides are TGCAGTGCTAGGATAAGGGGGCTCGGCAATCAGCCCCAGCATTTT. Amino acids: CSARIRGLGNQPQHF.